These T cell receptor beta chains were read from a single sample in a study of regulatory T cells in long-lasting Graves disease. In TCRdb, the multiplex PCR reads were re-called with MiXCR into one record per CDR3 protein. The sample includes approximately 400,000 distinct CDR3 sequences, 15% to 19% of them seen just once. The sample was peripheral blood mononuclear cells (PBMCs), taken at new diagnosis, from a patient treated with antithyroid drugs. The origin of the receptors is a female donor with Graves disease. The CDR3 runs from the conserved cysteine through the conserved F or W. Each record gives: J gene, D gene, clone size, V gene, CDR3 protein, CDR3 DNA. The D gene is left open where the match is weak. The size of a clone is reported for some rows only, either as once, few or many, or as a class for expanded clones.

j_call: TRBJ2-7; d_call: .; clone_size: many; v_call: TRBV7-3; cdr3_aa: CASSYLGVGYEQYF; cdr3_nt: TGTGCCAGCAGTTACCTCGGAGTTGGCTACGAGCAGTACTTC
j_call: TRBJ2-7; d_call: TRBD1; clone_size: many; v_call: TRBV28; cdr3_aa: CASSQGTGAYEQYF; cdr3_nt: TGTGCCAGCAGTCAGGGGACAGGGGCCTACGAGCAGTACTTC
j_call: TRBJ1-5; d_call: .; clone_size: few; v_call: TRBV28; cdr3_aa: CASTLKGLSQPQHF; cdr3_nt: TGTGCCAGCACCCTAAAGGGACTTTCCCAGCCCCAGCATTTT
j_call: TRBJ1-2; d_call: .; clone_size: .; v_call: TRBV4-1; cdr3_aa: CASRPAGGRYGYTF; cdr3_nt: TGCGCCAGCAGGCCGGCGGGGGGACGCTATGGCTACACCTTC
j_call: TRBJ2-5; d_call: .; clone_size: many; v_call: TRBV11-3; cdr3_aa: CASSLDLGETQYF; cdr3_nt: TGTGCCAGCAGCTTAGATCTTGGGGAGACCCAGTACTTC
j_call: TRBJ2-7; d_call: TRBD1; clone_size: many; v_call: TRBV25-1; cdr3_aa: CASSEFGQGNEQYF; cdr3_nt: TGTGCCAGCAGTGAATTTGGACAGGGTAACGAGCAGTACTTC
j_call: TRBJ2-7; d_call: TRBD1; clone_size: few; v_call: TRBV20-1; cdr3_aa: CSARDWTGALSYEQYF; cdr3_nt: TGCAGTGCTAGAGACTGGACAGGGGCCCTCTCCTACGAGCAGTACTTC
j_call: TRBJ1-1; d_call: .; clone_size: many; v_call: TRBV6-5; cdr3_aa: CASSYSEGMTEAFF; cdr3_nt: TGTGCCAGCAGTTACTCGGAGGGGATGACTGAAGCTTTCTTT
j_call: TRBJ2-7; d_call: TRBD1; clone_size: .; v_call: TRBV12-3/TRBV12-4; cdr3_aa: CASSLHDRGRDEQYF; cdr3_nt: TGTGCCAGCAGTTTACATGACAGGGGGCGTGACGAGCAGTACTTC
j_call: TRBJ2-7; d_call: .; clone_size: .; v_call: TRBV19; cdr3_aa: CASGWTQEQYF; cdr3_nt: TGTGCCAGTGGGTGGACGCAGGAGCAGTACTTC
j_call: TRBJ2-5; d_call: TRBD2; clone_size: few; v_call: TRBV6-5; cdr3_aa: CASSYSPSGGETQYF; cdr3_nt: TGTGCCAGCAGTTACTCCCCAAGCGGGGGTGAGACCCAGTACTTC
j_call: TRBJ1-3; d_call: .; clone_size: few; v_call: TRBV5-4; cdr3_aa: CASSAGGTGNTIYF; cdr3_nt: TGTGCCAGCAGCGCTGGGGGGACTGGAAACACCATATATTTT
j_call: TRBJ2-2; d_call: .; clone_size: few; v_call: TRBV27; cdr3_aa: CASSPRDRGRARVTGELFF; cdr3_nt: TGTGCCAGCAGTCCCAGGGATAGGGGGAGGGCTCGAGTGACCGGGGAGCTGTTTTTT
j_call: TRBJ2-3; d_call: TRBD1; clone_size: many; v_call: TRBV7-9; cdr3_aa: CASSPLWGGLQGAQSDTQYF; cdr3_nt: TGTGCCAGCAGCCCCCTATGGGGGGGCCTACAGGGGGCACAGTCAGATACGCAGTATTTT
j_call: TRBJ1-2; d_call: TRBD1; clone_size: many; v_call: TRBV6-1; cdr3_aa: CASSGLDRGHGYGYTF; cdr3_nt: TGTGCCAGCAGTGGGTTGGACAGGGGGCACGGCTATGGCTACACCTTC